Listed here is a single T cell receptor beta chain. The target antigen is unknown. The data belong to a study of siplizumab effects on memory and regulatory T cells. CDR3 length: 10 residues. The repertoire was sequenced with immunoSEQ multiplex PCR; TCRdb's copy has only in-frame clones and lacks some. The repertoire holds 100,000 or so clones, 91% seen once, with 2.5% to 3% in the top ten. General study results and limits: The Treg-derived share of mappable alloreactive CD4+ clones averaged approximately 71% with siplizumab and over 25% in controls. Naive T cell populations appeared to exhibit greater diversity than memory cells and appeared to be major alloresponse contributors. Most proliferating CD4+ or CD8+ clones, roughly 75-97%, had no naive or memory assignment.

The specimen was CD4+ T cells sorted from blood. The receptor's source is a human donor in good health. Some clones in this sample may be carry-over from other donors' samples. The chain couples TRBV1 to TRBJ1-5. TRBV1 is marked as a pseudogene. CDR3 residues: CTSSRGPQHF. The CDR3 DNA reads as TGCACCAGCTCACGAGGGCCCCAGCATTTT.